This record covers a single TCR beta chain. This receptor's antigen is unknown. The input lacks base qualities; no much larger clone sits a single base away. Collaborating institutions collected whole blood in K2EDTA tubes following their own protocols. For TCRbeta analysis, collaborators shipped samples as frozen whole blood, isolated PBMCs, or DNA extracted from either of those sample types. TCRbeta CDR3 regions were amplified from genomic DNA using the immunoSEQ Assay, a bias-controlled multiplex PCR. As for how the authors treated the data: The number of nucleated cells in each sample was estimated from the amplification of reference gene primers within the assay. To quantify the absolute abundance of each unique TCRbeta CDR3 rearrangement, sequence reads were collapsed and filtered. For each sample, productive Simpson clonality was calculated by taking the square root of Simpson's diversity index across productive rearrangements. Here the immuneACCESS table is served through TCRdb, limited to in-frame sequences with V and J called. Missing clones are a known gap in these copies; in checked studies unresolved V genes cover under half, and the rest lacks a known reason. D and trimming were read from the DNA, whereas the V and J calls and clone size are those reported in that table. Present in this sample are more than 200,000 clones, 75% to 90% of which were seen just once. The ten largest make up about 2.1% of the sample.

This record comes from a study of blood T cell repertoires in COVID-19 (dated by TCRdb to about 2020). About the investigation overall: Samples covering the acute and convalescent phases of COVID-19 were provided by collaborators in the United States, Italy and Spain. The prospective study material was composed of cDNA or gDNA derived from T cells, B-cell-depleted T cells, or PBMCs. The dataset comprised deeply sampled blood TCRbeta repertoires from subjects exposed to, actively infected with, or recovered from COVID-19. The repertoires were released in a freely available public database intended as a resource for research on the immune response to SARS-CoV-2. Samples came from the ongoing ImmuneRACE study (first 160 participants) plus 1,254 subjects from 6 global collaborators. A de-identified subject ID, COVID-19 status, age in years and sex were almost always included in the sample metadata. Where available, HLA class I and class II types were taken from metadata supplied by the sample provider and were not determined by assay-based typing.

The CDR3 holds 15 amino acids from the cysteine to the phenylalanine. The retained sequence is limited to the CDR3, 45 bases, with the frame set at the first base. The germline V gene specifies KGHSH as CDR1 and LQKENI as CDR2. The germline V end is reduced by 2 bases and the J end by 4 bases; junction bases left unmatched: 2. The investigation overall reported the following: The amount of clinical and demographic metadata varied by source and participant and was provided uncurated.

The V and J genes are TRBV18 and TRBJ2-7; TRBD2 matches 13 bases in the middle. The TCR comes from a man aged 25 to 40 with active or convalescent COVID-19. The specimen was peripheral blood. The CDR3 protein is CASSPGTSGAYEQYF. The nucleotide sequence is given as TGTGCCAGCTCACCAGGGACTAGCGGGGCTTACGAGCAGTACTTC.